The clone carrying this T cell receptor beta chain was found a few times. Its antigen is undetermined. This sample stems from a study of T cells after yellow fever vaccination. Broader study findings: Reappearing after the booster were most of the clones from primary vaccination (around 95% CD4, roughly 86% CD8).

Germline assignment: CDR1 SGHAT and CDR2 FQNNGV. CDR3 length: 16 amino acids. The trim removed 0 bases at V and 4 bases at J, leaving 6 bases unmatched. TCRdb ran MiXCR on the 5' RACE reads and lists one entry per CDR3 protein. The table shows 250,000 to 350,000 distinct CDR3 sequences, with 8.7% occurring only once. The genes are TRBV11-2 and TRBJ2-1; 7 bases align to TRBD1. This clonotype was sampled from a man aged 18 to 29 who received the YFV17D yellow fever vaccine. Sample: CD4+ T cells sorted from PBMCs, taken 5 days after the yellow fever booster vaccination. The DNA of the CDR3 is TGTGCCAGCAGCTTAGACGGGCAGGGGGTATACAATGAGCAGTTCTTC. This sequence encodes CASSLDGQGVYNEQFF.